These 2 T cell receptor beta chains originate from one sample sequenced in a study of T cells in localized non-small cell lung cancer. Profiled with immunoSEQ multiplex PCR; TCRdb holds only in-frame clones, not every one. The profile shows around 94,000 clones, about 91% of them singletons. This sample comprised peripheral blood, obtained before any cancer treatment. These receptors came from a man between 40 and 70 years old with stage I squamous cell lung carcinoma.

This chain connects TRBV5-6 to TRBJ1-1, with D possibly matching TRBD1 (5 bases). The germline CDR1 and CDR2 sequences are SGHDT and YYEEEE. The V end lost 4 bases, the J end lost 4 bases, and 14 bases lay between the germline ends. This CDR3 spans 14 amino acids. In DNA, the CDR3 is TGTGCCAGCAGCAAGGGCCAGGGTGGCACTGAAGCTTTCTTT. This encodes CASSKGQGGTEAFF.

This clone appeared a single time. The chain uses TRBV11-3 and TRBJ1-2; TRBD1 agrees at 10 bases. The V and J ends lost 5 bases and 4 bases, in that order; junction bases with no gene match: 4. This CDR3 has 14 residues. Looked up from germline, CDR1 is SGHNT and CDR2 is YENEEA. The chain's CDR3 is CASSTRDRGYGYTF. CDR3 DNA sequence: TGTGCCAGCAGCACCCGGGACAGGGGCTATGGCTACACCTTC.